This paragraph reports one TCR beta chain. Its antigen is undetermined. TCRdb's copy holds only in-frame clones and misses some; the assay was immunoSEQ multiplex PCR. The sample has 82,000 or so clones, around nine tenths seen once. The record originates from a study of OX40 agonist ivuxolimab in advanced cancers. About the research overall: All patients had ivuxolimab intravenously every 2 weeks at 0.01 to 10 mg/kg. Among those treated, three patients had partial responses, one with hepatocellular carcinoma and two with cutaneous melanoma.

Study-wide results and caveats: There were also nonresponders showing low normalized T-cell clonal expansion.

Blood was sampled at baseline, cycle 4 day 1, and cycle 7 day 1. V lost 1 base, J lost 1 base, and 4 bases stayed unmatched. The CDR3 spans 16 residues. Germline V lookup: CDR1 SGHTA, CDR2 FQGNSA. Material: CD4+ or CD8+ T cells sorted from blood, obtained in a trial of the OX40 agonist ivuxolimab. The TCR comes from an adult with an advanced solid tumor such as melanoma, head and neck, liver or kidney cancer. The J gene is TRBJ2-1, the V gene TRBV7-2, with 7 bases fitting TRBD1. Here the CDR3 reads CASSLDRGISYNEQFF. CDR3 bases: TGTGCCAGCAGCTTAGACAGGGGAATTTCCTACAATGAGCAGTTCTTC.